Sequencing of this TCR beta chain was carried out in a study of blood T cell repertoires in COVID-19. Measured with immunoSEQ multiplex PCR; TCRdb has only the in-frame clones, and not every one. The sample includes 250,000 to 300,000 clones, 81% of them seen just once. Germline CDR1 and CDR2: SGDLS and YYNGEE. Trimming shortened V by 0 bases and J by 4 bases, and 7 bases separated the two germline ends. CDR3 length equals 13 residues. The receptor's source is an older woman with active or convalescent COVID-19. The sequencing input was peripheral blood. The V and J genes are TRBV9 and TRBJ1-1; D remains unclear. The CDR3, as DNA: TGTGCCAGCAGCGTAGGCGGGCGCACTGAAGCTTTCTTT. Protein product: CASSVGGRTEAFF. Looking up the rest from reference TRBV9 and TRBJ1-1 gives the full variable domain: DSGVTQTPKHLITATGQRVTLRCSPRSGDLSVYWYQQSLDQGLQFLIQYYNGEERAKGNILERFSAQQFPDLHSELNLSSLELGDSALYFCASSVGGRTEAFFGQGTRLTVV.